Sequencing of this T cell receptor (beta chain) was carried out in a study of blood T cell repertoires in COVID-19. At the level of the study: The United States, Italy and Spain supplied acute and convalescent COVID-19 samples.

Germline CDR1 GTSNPN, CDR2 SVGIG (reference sequence). This CDR3 comprises 13 residues. The V segment lost 2 bases and the J segment 1 base; nucleotides outside the gene matches: 2. As processed by the authors: Amplifying reference gene primers gave estimates of nucleated cell counts. Clones were sequenced by immunoSEQ multiplex PCR, and TCRdb holds only the in-frame ones, with some missing. D and trimming come from the DNA, and the V and J calls and clone size come from that table. This sample has 190,000 or so clones, with 87% found just once. Living in about two dozen US areas, the participants were between roughly 18 and 90 years of age. Donors in Cohort 3 who had recovered were those with two negative PCRs, healthcare professional clearance, or resolution of their symptoms.

Sequencing input: PBMCs or T cells enriched from blood (not recorded which). The chain has TRBV30 and TRBJ2-7; 7 nucleotides line up with TRBD1. The source is a woman aged 30 to 39 who had recovered from COVID-19. The CDR3 DNA sequence: TGTGCCTGGAGTCGGGACAGATCCTACGAGCAGTACTTC. Translating gives CAWSRDRSYEQYF.